This T cell receptor beta chain emerged from a study of read filtering for tumor transcriptome and immune sequencing. The overall study: By R-ISS, stages I, II and III held about 8, 17 and 7 patients.

The library was built from about 400 ng RNA with molecular barcoded adaptors for alpha/delta and beta/gamma chains. From the reads, TCRdb called clonotypes with MiXCR, one entry per CDR3 protein. The repertoire holds 15,000 to 20,000 distinct CDR3 sequences, with about 20% as singletons. Findings and limits, study-wide: Single-read clonotypes: about 83% of IR-seq clonotypes (roughly 3.5% of reads), roughly 70% of RNA-seq clonotypes (44.6% of reads).

The sample holds many counts of this clonotype. Its antigen is unidentified. Losses at the gene ends were 1 base for V and 0 bases for J; bases not matched to a gene: 4. The CDR3 contains 16 residues. Germline CDR1 SGHDN, CDR2 FVKESK. The receptor's source is a donor at least 40 years old with multiple myeloma. V gene TRBV14 combines with J gene TRBJ2-7, with 9 bases matching TRBD2. Sample: a population of CD138-negative cells sorted from bone marrow. The chain's CDR3 is CASSQAGTSLSYEQYF. The CDR3 DNA reads as TGTGCCAGCAGCCAAGCCGGGACTAGCCTCTCCTACGAGCAGTACTTC.